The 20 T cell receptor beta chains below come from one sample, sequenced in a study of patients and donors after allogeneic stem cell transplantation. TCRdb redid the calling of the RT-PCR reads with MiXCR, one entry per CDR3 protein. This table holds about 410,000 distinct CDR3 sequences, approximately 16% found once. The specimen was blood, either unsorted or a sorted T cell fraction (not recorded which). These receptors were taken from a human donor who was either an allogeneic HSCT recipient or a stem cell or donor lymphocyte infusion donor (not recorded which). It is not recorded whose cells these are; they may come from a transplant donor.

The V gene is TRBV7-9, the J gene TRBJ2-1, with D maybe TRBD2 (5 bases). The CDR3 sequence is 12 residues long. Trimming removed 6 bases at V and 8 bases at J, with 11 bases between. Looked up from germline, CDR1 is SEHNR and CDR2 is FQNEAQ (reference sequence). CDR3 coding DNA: TGTGCCAGCAGAGGAGAGGGCGATGAGCAGTTCTTC. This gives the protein CASRGEGDEQFF. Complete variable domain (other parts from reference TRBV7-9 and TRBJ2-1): DTGVSQNPRHKITKRGQNVTFRCDPISEHNRLYWYRQTLGQGPEFLTYFQNEAQLEKSRLLSDRFSAERPKGSFSTLEIQRTEQGDSAMYLCASRGEGDEQFFGPGTRLTVL.

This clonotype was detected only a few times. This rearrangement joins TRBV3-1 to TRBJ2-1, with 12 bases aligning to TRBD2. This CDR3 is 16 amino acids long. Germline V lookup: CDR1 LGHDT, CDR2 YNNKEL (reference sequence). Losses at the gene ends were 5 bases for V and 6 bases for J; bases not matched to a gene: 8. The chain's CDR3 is CASSLAPSGRGNEQFF. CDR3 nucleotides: TGTGCCAGCAGCTTAGCCCCTAGCGGGAGGGGCAATGAGCAGTTCTTC.

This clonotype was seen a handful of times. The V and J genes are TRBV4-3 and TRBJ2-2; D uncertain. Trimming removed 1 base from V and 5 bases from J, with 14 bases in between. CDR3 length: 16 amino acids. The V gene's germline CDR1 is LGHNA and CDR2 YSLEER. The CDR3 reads CASSQAWQSPTGELFF. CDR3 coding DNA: TGCGCCAGCAGCCAAGCATGGCAGTCCCCGACCGGGGAGCTGTTTTTT.

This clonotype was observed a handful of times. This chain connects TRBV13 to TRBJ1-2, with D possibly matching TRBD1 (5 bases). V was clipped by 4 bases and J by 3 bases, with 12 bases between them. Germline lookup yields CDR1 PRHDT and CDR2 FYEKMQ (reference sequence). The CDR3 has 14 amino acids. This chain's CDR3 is CASSSAGFDYGYTF. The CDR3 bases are TGTGCCAGCAGCTCAGCAGGGTTTGACTATGGCTACACCTTC.

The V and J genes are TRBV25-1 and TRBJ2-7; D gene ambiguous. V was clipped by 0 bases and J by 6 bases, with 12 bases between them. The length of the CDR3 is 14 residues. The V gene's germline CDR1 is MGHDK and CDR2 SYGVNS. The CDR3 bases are TGTGCCAGCAGTGAATATGGGCTAGTTGGCGAGCAGTACTTC. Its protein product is CASSEYGLVGEQYF.

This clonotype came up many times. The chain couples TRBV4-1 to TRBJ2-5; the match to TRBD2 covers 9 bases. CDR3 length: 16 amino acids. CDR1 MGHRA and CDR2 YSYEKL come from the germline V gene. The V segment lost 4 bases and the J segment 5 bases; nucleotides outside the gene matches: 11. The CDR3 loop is CASSPNLAGLLETQYF. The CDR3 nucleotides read TGCGCCAGCAGCCCGAATCTAGCGGGACTCTTGGAGACCCAGTACTTC.

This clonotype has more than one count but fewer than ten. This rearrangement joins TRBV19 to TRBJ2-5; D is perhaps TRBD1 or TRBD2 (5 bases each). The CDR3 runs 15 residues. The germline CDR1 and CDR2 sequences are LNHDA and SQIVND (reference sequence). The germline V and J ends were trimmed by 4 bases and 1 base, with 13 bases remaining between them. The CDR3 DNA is TGTGCCAGTAGTACCCGGGACGGATTCCAAGAGACCCAGTACTTC. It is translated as CASSTRDGFQETQYF. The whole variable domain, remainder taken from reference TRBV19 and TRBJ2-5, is DGGITQSPKYLFRKEGQNVTLSCEQNLNHDAMYWYRQDPGQGLRLIYYSQIVNDFQKGDIAEGYSVSREKKESFPLTVTSAQKNPTAFYLCASSTRDGFQETQYFGPGTRLLVL.

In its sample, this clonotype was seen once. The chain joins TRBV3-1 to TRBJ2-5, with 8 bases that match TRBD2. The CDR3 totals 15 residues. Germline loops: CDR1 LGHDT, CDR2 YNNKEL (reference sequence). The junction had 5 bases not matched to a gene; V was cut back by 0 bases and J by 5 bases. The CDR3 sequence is CASSQDPGGGETQYF. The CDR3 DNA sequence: TGTGCCAGCAGCCAAGATCCGGGAGGGGGGGAGACCCAGTACTTC.

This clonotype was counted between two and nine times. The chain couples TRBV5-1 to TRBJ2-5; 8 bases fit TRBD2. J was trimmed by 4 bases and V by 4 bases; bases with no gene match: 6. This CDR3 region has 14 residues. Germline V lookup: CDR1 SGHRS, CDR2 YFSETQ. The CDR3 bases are TGCGCCAGCAGCAACGGGACTAGGGGAGAGACCCAGTACTTC. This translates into CASSNGTRGETQYF.

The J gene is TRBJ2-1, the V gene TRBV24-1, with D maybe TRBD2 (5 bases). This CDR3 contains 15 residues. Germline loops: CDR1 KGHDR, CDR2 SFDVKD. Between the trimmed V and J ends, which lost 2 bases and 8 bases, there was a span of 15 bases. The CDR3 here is CATSDSRLPGDEQFF. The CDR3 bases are TGTGCCACCAGTGATTCCCGACTCCCCGGGGATGAGCAGTTCTTC.

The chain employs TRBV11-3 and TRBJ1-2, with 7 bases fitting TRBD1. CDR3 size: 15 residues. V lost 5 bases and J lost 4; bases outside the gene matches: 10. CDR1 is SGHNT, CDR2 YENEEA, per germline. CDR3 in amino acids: CASSRRTGQPYGYTF. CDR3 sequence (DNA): TGTGCCAGCAGCCGACGGACAGGACAGCCCTATGGCTACACCTTC.

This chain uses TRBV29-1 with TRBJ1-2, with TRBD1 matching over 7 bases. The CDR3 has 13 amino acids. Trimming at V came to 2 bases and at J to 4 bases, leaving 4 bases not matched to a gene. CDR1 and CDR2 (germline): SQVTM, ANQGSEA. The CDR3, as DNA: TGCAGCGTTGAAAGGACAGGCTTCTATGGCTACACCTTC. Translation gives CSVERTGFYGYTF.

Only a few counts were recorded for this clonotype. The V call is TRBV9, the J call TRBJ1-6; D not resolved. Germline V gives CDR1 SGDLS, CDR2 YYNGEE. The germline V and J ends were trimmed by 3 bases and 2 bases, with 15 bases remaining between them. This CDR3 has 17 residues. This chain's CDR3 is CASSDFATKTYNSPLHF. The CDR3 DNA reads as TGTGCCAGCAGCGACTTCGCCACCAAGACCTATAATTCACCCCTCCACTTT.

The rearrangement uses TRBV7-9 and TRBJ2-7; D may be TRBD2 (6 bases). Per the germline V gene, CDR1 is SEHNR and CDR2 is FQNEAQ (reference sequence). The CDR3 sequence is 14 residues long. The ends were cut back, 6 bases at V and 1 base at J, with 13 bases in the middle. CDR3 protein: CASSPPGVSYEQYF. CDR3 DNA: TGTGCCAGCAGTCCCCCGGGGGTTTCCTACGAGCAGTACTTC.

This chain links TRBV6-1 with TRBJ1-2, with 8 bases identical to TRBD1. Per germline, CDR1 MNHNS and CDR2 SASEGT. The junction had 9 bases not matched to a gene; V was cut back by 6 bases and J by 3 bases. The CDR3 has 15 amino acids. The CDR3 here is CASRRDNRGYYGYTF. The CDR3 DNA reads TGTGCCAGCAGAAGGGACAACAGGGGGTACTATGGCTACACCTTC.

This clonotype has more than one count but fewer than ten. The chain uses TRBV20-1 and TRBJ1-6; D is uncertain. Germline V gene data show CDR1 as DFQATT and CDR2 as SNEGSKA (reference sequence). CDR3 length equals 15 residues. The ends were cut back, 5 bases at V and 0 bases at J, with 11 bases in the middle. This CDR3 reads CSAQTANSYNSPLHF. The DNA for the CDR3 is TGCAGTGCTCAGACCGCCAACTCCTATAATTCACCCCTCCACTTT.

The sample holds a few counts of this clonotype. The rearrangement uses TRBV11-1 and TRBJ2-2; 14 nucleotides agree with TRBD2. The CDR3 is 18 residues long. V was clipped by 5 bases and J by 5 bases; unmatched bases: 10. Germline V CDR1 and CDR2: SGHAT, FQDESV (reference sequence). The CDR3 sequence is CASSMGTSGRSWTGELFF. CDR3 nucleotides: TGTGCCAGCAGCATGGGGACTAGCGGGAGATCGTGGACCGGGGAGCTGTTTTTT.

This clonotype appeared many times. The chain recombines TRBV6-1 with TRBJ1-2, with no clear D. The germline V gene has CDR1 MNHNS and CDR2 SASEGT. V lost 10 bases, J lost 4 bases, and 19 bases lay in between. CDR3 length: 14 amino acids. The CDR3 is CATLNKRATYGYTF. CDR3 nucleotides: TGTGCCACCCTCAATAAAAGGGCCACCTATGGCTACACCTTC.

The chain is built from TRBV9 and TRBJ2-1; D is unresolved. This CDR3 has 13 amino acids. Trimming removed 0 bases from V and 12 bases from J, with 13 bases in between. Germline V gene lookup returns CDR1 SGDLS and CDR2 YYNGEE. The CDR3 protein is CASSVAPPSGQFF. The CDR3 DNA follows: TGTGCCAGCAGCGTAGCTCCCCCGTCGGGGCAGTTCTTC.

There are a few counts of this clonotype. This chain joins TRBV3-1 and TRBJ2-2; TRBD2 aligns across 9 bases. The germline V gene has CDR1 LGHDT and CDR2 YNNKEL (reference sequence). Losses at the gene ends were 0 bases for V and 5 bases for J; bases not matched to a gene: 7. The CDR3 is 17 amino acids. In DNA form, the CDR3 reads TGTGCCAGCAGCCAAGATATGGGACTAGCAGGAACCGGGGAGCTGTTTTTT. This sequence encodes CASSQDMGLAGTGELFF.